Listed here are 25 T cell receptor beta chains from one sample, sequenced in a study of blood T cell repertoires in COVID-19. The data were produced by immunoSEQ multiplex PCR, yet TCRdb's version contains in-frame clones alone and is incomplete. Found here are around 200,000 clones, around 85% of them singletons; the top ten hold about 13%. Sequencing was performed on peripheral blood. All receptors come from a man aged 45-65 years who had recovered from COVID-19.

V and J are TRBV13 and TRBJ1-5; D may be TRBD1 (5 bases). Germline CDR1 PRHDT, CDR2 FYEKMQ (reference sequence). The CDR3 covers 12 residues. Trimming shortened V by 2 bases and J by 9 bases, and 8 bases separated the two germline ends. CDR3 nucleotide sequence: TGTGCCAGCAGCTTAACCCAGGGGCCCCAGCATTTT. Encoded protein: CASSLTQGPQHF.

This chain uses TRBV28 with TRBJ1-1; D is perhaps TRBD1 (5 bases). This CDR3 region has 16 residues. Germline V lookup: CDR1 MDHEN, CDR2 SYDVKM. Trimming took 3 bases from V and 6 from J, leaving 20 bases between them. In nucleotides, the CDR3 is TGTGCCAGCAGTTTTCCAGGGCGTTCTAATCACGCTGAAGCTTTCTTT. This codes for CASSFPGRSNHAEAFF.

This clone occurred once. The genes are TRBV7-2 and TRBJ2-7; TRBD2 aligns across 12 bases. CDR1 and CDR2 from the germline V gene are SGHTA and FQGNSA. The CDR3 has 16 residues. V dropped 1 base and J dropped 6; count of bases not matched to a gene: 7. The CDR3 here is CASSLGLAGVAREQYF. Written as DNA, the CDR3 is TGTGCCAGCAGCTTAGGACTAGCGGGAGTTGCGCGCGAGCAGTACTTC.

This chain connects TRBV2 to TRBJ2-2, with 13 bases aligning to TRBD2. J was trimmed by 0 bases and V by 6 bases; bases with no gene match: 10. The V gene's germline CDR1 is SNHLY and CDR2 FYNNEI. The CDR3 has 19 amino acids. The CDR3 DNA reads as TGTGCCAGCAGGAAGGGACTAGCGGGAATGAACGCGAACACCGGGGAGCTGTTTTTT. As protein: CASRKGLAGMNANTGELFF. Full variable domain (outside the CDR3, taken from reference TRBV2 and TRBJ2-2): EPEVTQTPSHQVTQMGQEVILRCVPISNHLYFYWYRQILGQKVEFLVSFYNNEISEKSEIFDDQFSVERPDGSNFTLKIRSTKLEDSAMYFCASRKGLAGMNANTGELFFGEGSRLTVL.

This chain connects TRBV5-1 to TRBJ1-2; D might be TRBD1 (6 bases). This CDR3 spans 12 amino acids. V was cut by 7 bases and J by 6 bases, with 13 bases left in between. Germline V gives CDR1 SGHRS, CDR2 YFSETQ. CDR3 amino acids: CASGGGGNGYTF. The CDR3 DNA follows: TGCGCCAGCGGCGGGGGGGGCAATGGCTACACCTTC.

This chain links TRBV20-1 with TRBJ1-5; a weak D match, TRBD1 (5 bases). The CDR3 is 15 residues long. Between the trimmed V and J ends, which lost 3 bases and 2 bases, there was a span of 14 bases. CDR1 and CDR2 (germline): DFQATT, SNEGSKA (reference sequence). CDR3 residues: CSASRSGWGNQPQHF. CDR3 DNA sequence: TGCAGTGCTAGTCGTTCAGGGTGGGGCAATCAGCCCCAGCATTTT.

The V gene is TRBV30, the J gene TRBJ2-1, with 9 bases that match TRBD2. With 5 bases clipped from V and 1 base from J, the junction kept 3 bases outside the gene matches. Germline-derived CDR1 and CDR2 are GTSNPN and SVGIG (reference sequence). This CDR3 comprises 14 residues. The CDR3 nucleotides read TGTGCCTGGCGGCGGGGGGGGTCCTACAATGAGCAGTTCTTC. This translates into CAWRRGGSYNEQFF.

Points on this clone: A much bigger clone sits one base away, suggesting this may be a read error. The chain joins TRBV19 to TRBJ1-2; 7 bases are shared with TRBD1. The germline gives CDR1 LNHDA, CDR2 SQIVND (reference sequence). After removal of 8 bases from V and 8 bases from J, the junction contained 20 bases not matched to a gene. This CDR3 is 16 amino acids long. The CDR3: CASRGSGTAARGGYTF. The CDR3 DNA follows: TGTGCCAGTCGGGGATCCGGGACAGCCGCCCGTGGAGGCTACACCTTC.

The V call is TRBV3-1 (or the pseudogene TRBV3-2), the J call TRBJ2-2, with TRBD2 matching over 11 bases. The V gene end was trimmed by 7 bases and the J gene end by 8 bases; junction bases not matched to a gene: 12. Germline values: CDR1 LGHDT, CDR2 YNNKEL (reference sequence). The CDR3 is 16 amino acids. The CDR3 region is CASTHAGTSGRGELFF. CDR3 nucleotides: TGTGCCAGCACCCATGCAGGGACTAGCGGTAGGGGGGAGCTGTTTTTT.

This clone was seen only once. The V and J genes are TRBV25-1 and TRBJ2-1, with TRBD1 matching over 12 bases. Unmatched junction bases numbered 6, after V lost 4 bases and J lost 8 bases. This CDR3 comprises 15 residues. Germline V lookup: CDR1 MGHDK, CDR2 SYGVNS. CDR3 nucleotide sequence: TGTGCCAGCAGTGTGGGGACAGGGGGCGTCGATGAGCAGTTCTTC. This translates into CASSVGTGGVDEQFF. The whole variable domain, remainder taken from reference TRBV25-1 and TRBJ2-1, is EADIYQTPRYLVIGTGKKITLECSQTMGHDKMYWYQQDPGMELHLIHYSYGVNSTEKGDLSSESTVSRIRTEHFPLTLESARPSHTSQYLCASSVGTGGVDEQFFGPGTRLTVL.

This chain joins TRBV5-1 and TRBJ1-1; 9 nucleotides line up with TRBD1. The germline CDR1 and CDR2 sequences are SGHRS and YFSETQ. V shed 3 bases and J 6 bases; nucleotides not matched to a gene: 12. The CDR3 consists of 16 residues. DNA for the CDR3: TGCGCCAGCAGCTCATGGACAGGGGCCGCCGGGGCTGAAGCTTTCTTT. Encoded protein: CASSSWTGAAGAEAFF.

The chain combines TRBV6-2 or TRBV6-3 with TRBJ2-7; D gene ambiguous. Trimming left V 6 bases short and J 3 bases short, with 24 bases between. This CDR3 has 17 residues. Germline V gene data show CDR1 as MNHEY and CDR2 as SVGEGT. The CDR3 protein is CASSQVNTGSPLYEQYF. The CDR3 DNA follows: TGTGCCAGCAGCCAAGTGAATACCGGGTCCCCACTCTACGAGCAGTACTTC.

The rearrangement joins TRBV5-6 to TRBJ1-1; the match to TRBD1 covers 10 bases. The CDR3 spans 17 residues. CDR1 and CDR2 from the germline V gene are SGHDT and YYEEEE. V was pared by 4 bases and J by 5 bases, with 14 bases of the junction left unmatched. The CDR3: CASSLAGTGVPWTEAFF. The CDR3 DNA is TGTGCCAGCAGCCTAGCCGGGACAGGGGTCCCGTGGACTGAAGCTTTCTTT.

The rearrangement joins TRBV7-8 to TRBJ2-5; 10 bases match TRBD1. J lost 5 bases, V lost 5 bases, and 2 bases had no gene match. Germline V lookup: CDR1 SGHVS, CDR2 FQNEAQ. The CDR3 runs to 13 residues. In DNA, the CDR3 is TGTGCCAGCAGCGTGGGACAGGGGGAGACCCAGTACTTC. Translation gives CASSVGQGETQYF.

The chain uses TRBV24-1 and TRBJ2-1; D is uncertain. V was trimmed by 3 bases and J by 3 bases, leaving 5 bases between them. This CDR3 region has 13 residues. CDR1 and CDR2 (germline): KGHDR, SFDVKD. The CDR3 nucleotides read TGTGCCACCAGTGATACGGTCTACAATGAGCAGTTCTTC. It yields the protein CATSDTVYNEQFF.

This chain uses TRBV27 with TRBJ2-3; weak D call: TRBD2 (5 bases). Germline-derived CDR1 and CDR2 are MNHEY and SMNVEV (reference sequence). The V and J ends lost 7 bases and 5 bases respectively, with 19 bases between them. The CDR3 consists of 15 residues. The CDR3 region is CASKDRGNPGDTQYF. DNA of the CDR3: TGTGCCAGCAAGGATCGAGGGAATCCGGGAGATACGCAGTATTTT.

This clone turned up a few times. The rearrangement uses TRBV2 and TRBJ2-2; D remains unclear. The V end lost 3 bases, the J end lost 7 bases, and 12 bases lay between the germline ends. The germline V gene has CDR1 SNHLY and CDR2 FYNNEI. This CDR3 is 14 amino acids long. The DNA of the CDR3 is TGTGCCAGCAGTGAGCGAGCCGTCGGCGGGGAGCTGTTTTTT. It yields the protein CASSERAVGGELFF.

The chain recombines TRBV6-2 or TRBV6-3 with TRBJ1-2; D not resolved. Germline V gene sequence: CDR1 MNHEY, CDR2 SVGEGT. With 2 bases removed from V and 8 bases from J, the gap between germline ends came to 12 bases. The CDR3 runs to 13 residues. The CDR3 nucleotides read TGTGCCAGCAGTTACCAGGATTTCGGAGGCTACACCTTC. This codes for CASSYQDFGGYTF.

There are a few counts of this clone. V usage is TRBV20-1 and J usage is TRBJ2-7; TRBD2 aligns across 9 bases. V gave up 3 bases and J gave up 2 bases; unmatched junction bases: 5. Germline CDR1 DFQATT, CDR2 SNEGSKA (reference sequence). CDR3 length: 14 amino acids. The CDR3 loop is CSASPSGNTYEQYF. DNA for the CDR3: TGCAGTGCTAGTCCTAGCGGGAACACCTACGAGCAGTACTTC.

The chain joins TRBV5-1 to TRBJ2-2; D is perhaps TRBD1 (6 bases). This CDR3 region has 15 residues. V gave up 5 bases and J gave up 2 bases, with 13 bases separating them. The germline V gene encodes CDR1 SGHRS and CDR2 YFSETQ. The CDR3 loop is CASRSTGTNTGELFF. CDR3 coding DNA: TGCGCCAGCAGGTCGACAGGAACTAACACCGGGGAGCTGTTTTTT.

The V and J genes are TRBV28 and TRBJ2-4; 8 nucleotides align to TRBD1. The germline CDR1 and CDR2 sequences are MDHEN and SYDVKM. The CDR3 runs to 20 residues. V shed 3 bases, J shed 0 bases, and the junction held 16 bases outside the gene matches. CDR3 region: CASSFTYGTGGDVAKNIQYF. The CDR3 nucleotides read TGTGCCAGCAGTTTTACCTACGGGACAGGTGGGGACGTAGCCAAAAACATTCAGTACTTC.

Here the CDR3 reads CASSSPRTGDGNTIYF. CDR3 nucleotide sequence: TGTGCCAGCAGTTCACCTAGGACAGGGGATGGAAACACCATATATTTT. The chain couples TRBV28 to TRBJ1-3; 9 positions match TRBD1. The trim removed 4 bases at V and 3 bases at J, leaving 7 bases unmatched. The CDR3 length is 16 residues. Germline values: CDR1 MDHEN, CDR2 SYDVKM.

This rearrangement joins TRBV27 to TRBJ1-2; TRBD1 matches 7 bases. The V gene end was trimmed by 5 bases and the J gene end by 4 bases; junction bases not matched to a gene: 16. Germline V gene lookup returns CDR1 MNHEY and CDR2 SMNVEV (reference sequence). CDR3 length: 17 residues. The CDR3 region has the DNA TGTGCCAGCAGTCCAACCCAACCACAGGGGTTTACCTATGGCTACACCTTC. Its protein product is CASSPTQPQGFTYGYTF.

V and J are TRBV28 and TRBJ2-5, with D unresolved. The CDR3 loop spans 14 amino acids. The V gene's germline CDR1 is MDHEN and CDR2 SYDVKM. The germline V and J ends were trimmed by 4 bases and 0 bases, with 9 bases remaining between them. The CDR3 spells CASSSVQDQETQYF. CDR3 DNA sequence: TGTGCCAGCAGTTCAGTCCAGGACCAAGAGACCCAGTACTTC.

The genes are TRBV5-4 and TRBJ1-3, with D uncertain. V lost 0 bases, J lost 0 bases, and 7 bases lay in between. This CDR3 region has 15 residues. The germline V gene encodes CDR1 SGHNT and CDR2 YYREEE (reference sequence). CDR3 loop: CASSLAGISGNTIYF. DNA of the CDR3: TGTGCCAGCAGCTTGGCGGGGATCTCTGGAAACACCATATATTTT.